This is a list of T cell receptor beta chains from one sample in a study of PD-L1 blockade in urothelial cancer. Libraries were prepared by immunoSEQ multiplex PCR; TCRdb keeps only in-frame clonotypes and omits some of them. The profile shows approximately 70,000 clones, 85% to 90% of them singletons. Specimen: PBMCs, collected around atezolizumab (anti-PD-L1) treatment. The receptors here all came from a man aged 55 to 69 with urothelial cancer. CDR3s include the opening cysteine and the closing phenylalanine or tryptophan. The D gene is left open where the match is weak. Clone size is stated in some rows and not others, as once, few, many or a class when expanded.

V	J	D	length	size	CDR3	DNA
TRBV29-1	TRBJ2-4	.	12	.	CSVVWVRDIQYF	TGCAGCGTTGTCTGGGTCCGGGACATTCAGTACTTC
TRBV6-4	TRBJ2-1	.	17	.	CASSDRVGGPRHNEQFF	TGTGCCAGCAGTGACAGGGTGGGCGGGCCCCGCCACAATGAGCAGTTCTTC
TRBV1	TRBJ2-1	.	17	.	CTSSQRRQTSSYNEQFF	TGCACCAGCAGCCAGAGGAGGCAGACGAGCTCCTACAATGAGCAGTTCTTC
TRBV5-5	TRBJ1-2	.	14	few	CASSLGPANYGYTF	TGTGCCAGCAGCTTGGGTCCCGCTAACTATGGCTACACCTTC
TRBV5-1	TRBJ2-1	.	15	.	CASSVTVSSYNEQFF	TGCGCCAGCAGCGTGACAGTCAGCTCCTACAATGAGCAGTTCTTC
TRBV29-1	TRBJ2-1	TRBD2	14	.	CSVGLAGGRGEQFF	TGCAGCGTCGGACTAGCGGGAGGGAGAGGAGAGCAGTTCTTC
TRBV19	TRBJ2-1	TRBD2	17	.	CASSTGTSGGGRSEQFF	TGTGCCAGTAGTACCGGGACTAGCGGAGGTGGGAGGAGTGAGCAGTTCTTC
TRBV30	TRBJ1-6	.	11	.	CAWDNNSPLHF	TGTGCCTGGGACAACAATTCACCCCTCCACTTT
TRBV5-4	TRBJ2-5	TRBD1	15	.	CASSFKGQGRETQYF	TGTGCCAGCAGCTTTAAGGGACAGGGAAGGGAGACCCAGTACTTC
TRBV4-1	TRBJ2-3	.	13	.	CASSPYGTDTQYF	TGCGCCAGCAGCCCCTACGGCACAGATACGCAGTATTTT
TRBV6-6	TRBJ2-7	TRBD1	16	.	CASSYVSGQNSYEQYF	TGTGCCAGCAGTTACGTTTCGGGACAGAACTCCTACGAGCAGTACTTC
TRBV14	TRBJ2-6	.	15	few	CASSQERSGANVLTF	TGTGCCAGCAGCCAAGAGCGATCTGGGGCCAACGTCCTGACTTTC
TRBV5-8	TRBJ1-3	TRBD1	18	.	CASSLGDSPMTSGNTIYF	TGTGCCAGCAGCCTGGGGGACAGTCCCATGACCTCTGGAAACACCATATATTTT
TRBV18	TRBJ2-4	.	14	.	CASSQGSDRNIQYF	TGTGCCAGCTCCCAGGGGTCCGACAGAAACATTCAGTACTTC
TRBV5-8	TRBJ1-6	.	13	.	CASSYRDNSPLHF	TGTGCCAGCAGCTACAGGGATAATTCACCCCTCCACTTT
TRBV7-9	TRBJ2-6	.	16	.	CASSLDSLSGANVLTF	TGTGCCAGCAGCTTAGACAGCCTCTCTGGGGCCAACGTCCTGACTTTC
TRBV19	TRBJ2-1	.	17	.	CASSMAAGGDPYNEQFF	TGTGCCAGTAGTATGGCGGCAGGCGGGGATCCGTACAATGAGCAGTTCTTC
TRBV5-6	TRBJ1-5	.	15	.	CASSLAGGGNQPQHF	TGTGCCAGCAGCTTGGCAGGAGGTGGCAATCAGCCCCAGCATTTT
TRBV7-6	TRBJ2-5	TRBD1	12	.	CASSPTGETQYF	TGTGCCAGCAGCCCGACAGGGGAGACCCAGTACTTC
TRBV11-3	TRBJ1-1	.	17	.	CASSLAPPLAGQSEAFF	TGTGCCAGCAGCTTAGCCCCTCCACTAGCGGGGCAGAGTGAAGCTTTCTTT
TRBV2	TRBJ1-4	TRBD1	16	.	CASSPGQGATNEKLFF	TGTGCCAGCAGCCCGGGACAGGGGGCAACTAATGAAAAACTGTTTTTT
TRBV11-2	TRBJ1-2	TRBD1	11	medium-sized	CASSHRGGYTF	TGTGCCAGCAGTCACAGGGGTGGCTACACCTTC
TRBV19	TRBJ1-1	TRBD1	14	medium-sized	CASSGGQGWTEAFF	TGTGCCAGTAGCGGGGGACAGGGTTGGACTGAAGCTTTCTTT
TRBV5-1	TRBJ2-5	.	15	.	CASNIGSGLGETQYF	TGCGCCAGCAACATTGGTAGTGGACTCGGAGAGACCCAGTACTTC
TRBV5-1	TRBJ2-6	TRBD1	15	.	CASSPGGSGANVLTF	TGCGCCAGCAGCCCAGGGGGCTCTGGGGCCAACGTCCTGACTTTC
TRBV6-5	TRBJ1-2	.	14	.	CASSYGGGSVGYTF	TGTGCCAGCAGTTACGGTGGAGGGTCGGTTGGCTACACCTTC
TRBV7-6	TRBJ2-3	.	13	.	CASSLETADTQYF	TGTGCCAGCAGCTTGGAGACAGCAGATACGCAGTATTTT
TRBV30	TRBJ2-1	TRBD2	15	.	CAWSGQLAGLAEQFF	TGTGCCTGGAGCGGACAACTAGCGGGCCTTGCTGAGCAGTTCTTC
TRBV6-1	TRBJ2-3	.	16	.	CASSDLTGSSTDTQYF	TGTGCCAGCAGTGATCTAACAGGGTCCAGCACAGATACGCAGTATTTT
TRBV15	TRBJ1-3	.	18	.	CATSRGVQGDIRGNTIYF	TGTGCCACCAGCAGAGGTGTACAGGGAGATATCCGGGGAAACACCATATATTTT
TRBV2	TRBJ1-4	.	14	.	CASDLDATNEKLFF	TGTGCCAGCGACTTAGATGCAACTAATGAAAAACTGTTTTTT
TRBV9	TRBJ1-5	.	15	few	CASSVDTGDNQPQHF	TGTGCCAGCAGCGTAGACACAGGTGATAATCAGCCCCAGCATTTT
TRBV15	TRBJ1-3	.	15	.	CATSRDAGNGNTIYF	TGTGCCACCAGCAGAGATGCGGGTAATGGAAACACCATATATTTT
TRBV7-2	TRBJ1-2	.	13	.	CASSGWTDPGYTF	TGTGCCAGCAGCGGATGGACAGATCCTGGCTACACCTTC
TRBV28	TRBJ1-2	.	15	once	CASSLQGSLNYGYTF	TGTGCCAGCAGTTTACAGGGGTCTCTTAACTATGGCTACACCTTC
TRBV18	TRBJ2-7	TRBD1	15	.	CASSPTGTGNYEQYF	TGTGCCAGCTCACCTACCGGGACAGGGAATTACGAGCAGTACTTC
TRBV5-1	TRBJ2-1	TRBD2	22	.	CASSLAHGASGLAGGPYNEQFF	TGCGCCAGCAGCTTGGCCCACGGGGCTTCAGGACTAGCGGGGGGCCCGTACAATGAGCAGTTCTTC
TRBV11-2	TRBJ2-3	TRBD1	15	once	CASSRSGGQGDTQYF	TGTGCCAGCAGCAGAAGTGGGGGACAGGGAGATACGCAGTATTTT
TRBV28	TRBJ1-3	TRBD1	14	.	CASISGGPGNTIYF	TGTGCCAGCATCTCAGGGGGCCCTGGAAACACCATATATTTT
TRBV27	TRBJ2-7	TRBD1	15	once	CAILVRTGAPIAQYF	TGTGCCATCCTAGTCCGTACAGGGGCCCCTATCGCGCAGTACTTC
TRBV5-1	TRBJ1-1	.	16	once	CASSLATQGMNTEAFF	TGCGCCAGCAGCTTGGCCACTCAGGGCATGAACACTGAAGCTTTCTTT
TRBV10-3	TRBJ1-5	.	14	.	CAISDQTSNQPQHF	TGTGCCATCAGTGACCAGACAAGCAATCAGCCCCAGCATTTT
TRBV7-6	TRBJ2-1	TRBD2	16	.	CASSSPSGGASNEQFF	TGTGCCAGCAGCTCCCCTAGCGGGGGGGCCTCGAATGAGCAGTTCTTC
TRBV18	TRBJ1-4	TRBD1	16	.	CASSPPQGAVGEKLFF	TGTGCCAGCTCACCACCCCAGGGGGCTGTGGGAGAAAAACTGTTTTTT